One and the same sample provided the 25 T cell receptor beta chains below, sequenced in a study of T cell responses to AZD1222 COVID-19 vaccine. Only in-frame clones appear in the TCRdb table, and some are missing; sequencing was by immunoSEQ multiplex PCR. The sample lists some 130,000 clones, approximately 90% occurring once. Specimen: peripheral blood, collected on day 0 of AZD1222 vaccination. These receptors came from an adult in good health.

CDR3 nucleotides: TGCGCCAGCAGCTTAGACAATCCTACTGAAGCTTTCTTT. Its translation is CASSLDNPTEAFF. The J gene is TRBJ1-1, the V gene TRBV5-1; D not resolved. The V gene lost 2 bases and the J gene lost 5 bases, with 10 bases spanning the gap. The CDR3 extends over 13 amino acids. In germline, CDR1 is SGHRS, CDR2 YFSETQ.

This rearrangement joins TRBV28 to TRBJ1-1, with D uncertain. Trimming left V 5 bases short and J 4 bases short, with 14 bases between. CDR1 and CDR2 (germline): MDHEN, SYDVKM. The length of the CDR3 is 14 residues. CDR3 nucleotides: TGTGCCAGCAGTCTCCGACGGGTCGCCACTGAAGCTTTCTTT. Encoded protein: CASSLRRVATEAFF. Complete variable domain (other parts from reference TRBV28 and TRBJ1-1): DVKVTQSSRYLVKRTGEKVFLECVQDMDHENMFWYRQDPGLGLRLIYFSYDVKMKEKGDIPEGYSVSREKKERFSLILESASTNQTSMYLCASSLRRVATEAFFGQGTRLTVV.

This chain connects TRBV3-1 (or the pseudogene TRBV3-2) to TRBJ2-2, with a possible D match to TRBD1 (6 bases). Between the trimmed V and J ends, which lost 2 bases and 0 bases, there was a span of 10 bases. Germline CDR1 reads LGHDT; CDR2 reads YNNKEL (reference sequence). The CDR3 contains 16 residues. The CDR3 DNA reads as TGTGCCAGCAGCCAACCGACAGGACCGAACACCGGGGAGCTGTTTTTT. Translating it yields CASSQPTGPNTGELFF.

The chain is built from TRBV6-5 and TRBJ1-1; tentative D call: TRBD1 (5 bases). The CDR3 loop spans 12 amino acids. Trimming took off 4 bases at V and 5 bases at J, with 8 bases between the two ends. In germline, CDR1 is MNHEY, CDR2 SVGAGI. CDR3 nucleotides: TGTGCCAGCAGTTCAGGGTGGACTGAAGCTTTCTTT. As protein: CASSSGWTEAFF.

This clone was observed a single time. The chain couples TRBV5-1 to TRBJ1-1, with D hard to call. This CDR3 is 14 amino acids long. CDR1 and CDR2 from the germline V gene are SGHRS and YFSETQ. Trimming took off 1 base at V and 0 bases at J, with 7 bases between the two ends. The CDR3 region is CASSLLGLNTEAFF. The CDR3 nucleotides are TGCGCCAGCAGCTTGTTAGGGTTGAACACTGAAGCTTTCTTT.

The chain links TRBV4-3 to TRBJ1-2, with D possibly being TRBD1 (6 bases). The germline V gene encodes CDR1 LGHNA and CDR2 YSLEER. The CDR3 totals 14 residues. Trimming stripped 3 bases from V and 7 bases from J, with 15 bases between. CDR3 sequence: CASSQSRQGLGYTF. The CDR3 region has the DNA TGCGCCAGCAGCCAGTCGAGGCAGGGGCTTGGCTACACCTTC.

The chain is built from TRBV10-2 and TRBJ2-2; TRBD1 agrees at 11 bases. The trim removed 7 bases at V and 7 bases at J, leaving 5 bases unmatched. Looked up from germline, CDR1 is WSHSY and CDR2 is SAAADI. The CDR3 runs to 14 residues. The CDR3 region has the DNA TGCGCCAGCAAGGACAGGGGGCAAATCGGGGAGCTGTTTTTT. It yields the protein CASKDRGQIGELFF.

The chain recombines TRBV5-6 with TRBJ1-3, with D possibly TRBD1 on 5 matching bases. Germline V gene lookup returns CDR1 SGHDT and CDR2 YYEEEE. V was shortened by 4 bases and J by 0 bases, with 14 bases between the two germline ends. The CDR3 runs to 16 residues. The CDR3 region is CASSLLGPISGNTIYF. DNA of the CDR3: TGTGCCAGCAGCCTGCTGGGACCGATCTCTGGAAACACCATATATTTT.

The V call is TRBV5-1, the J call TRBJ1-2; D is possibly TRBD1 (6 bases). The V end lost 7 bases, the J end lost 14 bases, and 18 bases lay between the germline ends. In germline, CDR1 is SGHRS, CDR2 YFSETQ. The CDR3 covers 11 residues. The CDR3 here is CASGRTAPATF. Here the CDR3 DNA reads TGCGCCAGCGGTCGGACAGCTCCCGCGACCTTC.

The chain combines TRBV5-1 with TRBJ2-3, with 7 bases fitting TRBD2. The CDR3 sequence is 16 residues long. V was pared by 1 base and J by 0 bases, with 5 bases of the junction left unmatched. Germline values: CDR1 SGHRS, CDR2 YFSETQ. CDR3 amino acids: CASSLSAGISTDTQYF. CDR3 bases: TGCGCCAGCAGCTTGTCAGCGGGGATCAGCACAGATACGCAGTATTTT.

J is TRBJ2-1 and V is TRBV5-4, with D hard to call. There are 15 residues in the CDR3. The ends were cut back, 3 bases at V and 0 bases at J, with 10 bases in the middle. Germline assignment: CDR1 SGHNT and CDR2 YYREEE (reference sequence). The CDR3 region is CASSSGSSSYNEQFF. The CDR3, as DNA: TGTGCCAGCAGCTCCGGTTCTAGCTCCTACAATGAGCAGTTCTTC.

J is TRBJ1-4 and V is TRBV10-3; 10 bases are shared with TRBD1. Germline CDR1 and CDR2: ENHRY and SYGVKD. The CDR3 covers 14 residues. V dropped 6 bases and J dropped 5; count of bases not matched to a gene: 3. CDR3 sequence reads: CAIRGTGENEKLFF. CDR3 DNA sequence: TGTGCCATCAGGGGGACAGGGGAAAATGAAAAACTGTTTTTT.

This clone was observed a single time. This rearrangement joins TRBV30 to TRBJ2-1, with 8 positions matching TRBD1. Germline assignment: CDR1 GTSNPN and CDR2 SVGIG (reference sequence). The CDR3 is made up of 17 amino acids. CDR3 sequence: CASTGQGRITSYNEQFF. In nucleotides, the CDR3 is TGTGCGTCGACCGGACAGGGACGAATTACCTCCTACAATGAGCAGTTCTTC. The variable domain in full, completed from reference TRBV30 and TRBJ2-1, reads SQTIHQWPATLVQPVGSPLSLECTVEGTSNPNLYWYRQAAGRGLQLLFYSVGIGQISSEVPQNLSASRPQDRQFILSSKKLLLSDSGFYLCASTGQGRITSYNEQFFGPGTRLTVL.

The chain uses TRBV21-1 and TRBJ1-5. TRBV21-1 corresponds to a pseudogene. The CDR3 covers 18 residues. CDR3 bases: TGTGCCAGCAGCAAAGCGCTTAGATCGGGGGATAGCAATCAGCCCCAGCATTTT. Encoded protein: CASSKALRSGDSNQPQHF.

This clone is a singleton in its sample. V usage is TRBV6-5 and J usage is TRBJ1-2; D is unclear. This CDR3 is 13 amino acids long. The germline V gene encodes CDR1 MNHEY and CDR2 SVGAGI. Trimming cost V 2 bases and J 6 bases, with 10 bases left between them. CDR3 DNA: TGTGCCAGCAGTTACGGGGAAATCAATGGCTACACCTTC. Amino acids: CASSYGEINGYTF.

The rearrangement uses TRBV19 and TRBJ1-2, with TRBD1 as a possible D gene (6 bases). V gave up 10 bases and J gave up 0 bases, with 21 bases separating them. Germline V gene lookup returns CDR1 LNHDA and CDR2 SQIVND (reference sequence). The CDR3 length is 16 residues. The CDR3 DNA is TGTGCCACCCGACCTACGGCGGGACAACCTAACTATGGCTACACCTTC. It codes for CATRPTAGQPNYGYTF.

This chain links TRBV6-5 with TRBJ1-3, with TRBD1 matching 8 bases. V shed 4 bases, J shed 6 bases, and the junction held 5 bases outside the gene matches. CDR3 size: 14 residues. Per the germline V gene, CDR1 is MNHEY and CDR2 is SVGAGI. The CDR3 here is CASSLAGGENTIYF. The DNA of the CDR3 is TGTGCCAGCAGTTTAGCAGGGGGCGAAAACACCATATATTTT.

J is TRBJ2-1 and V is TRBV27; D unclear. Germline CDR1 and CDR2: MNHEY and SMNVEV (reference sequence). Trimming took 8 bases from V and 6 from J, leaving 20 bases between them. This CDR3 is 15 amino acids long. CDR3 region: CASAPRSRAFNEQFF. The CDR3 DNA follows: TGTGCCAGCGCCCCTAGGTCTAGAGCTTTCAATGAGCAGTTCTTC.

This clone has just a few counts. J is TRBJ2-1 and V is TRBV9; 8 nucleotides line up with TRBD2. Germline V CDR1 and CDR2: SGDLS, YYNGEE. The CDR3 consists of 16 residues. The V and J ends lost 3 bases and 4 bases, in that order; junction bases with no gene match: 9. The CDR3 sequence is CASSAGTSGLYNEQFF. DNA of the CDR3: TGTGCCAGCAGCGCGGGCACTAGCGGACTTTACAATGAGCAGTTCTTC.

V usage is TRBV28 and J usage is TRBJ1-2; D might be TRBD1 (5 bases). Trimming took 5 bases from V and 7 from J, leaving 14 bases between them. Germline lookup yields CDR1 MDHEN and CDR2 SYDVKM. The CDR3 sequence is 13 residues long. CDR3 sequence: CASSPGTGIGYTF. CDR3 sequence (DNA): TGTGCCAGCAGTCCCGGGACCGGAATTGGCTACACCTTC.

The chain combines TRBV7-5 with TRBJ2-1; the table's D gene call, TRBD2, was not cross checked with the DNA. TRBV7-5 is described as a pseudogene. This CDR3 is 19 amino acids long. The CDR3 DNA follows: TGTGCCAGAAGCTTGTTCTCCCTGGGGCGGACTAGAATTTTGGGGGAGCAGTTCTTC. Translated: CARSLFSLGRTRILGEQFF.

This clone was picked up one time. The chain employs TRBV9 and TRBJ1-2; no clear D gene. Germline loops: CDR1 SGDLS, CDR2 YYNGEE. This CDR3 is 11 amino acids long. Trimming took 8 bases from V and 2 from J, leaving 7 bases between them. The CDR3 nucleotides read TGTGCCAGTTCAGCAAACTATGGCTACACCTTC. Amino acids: CASSANYGYTF.

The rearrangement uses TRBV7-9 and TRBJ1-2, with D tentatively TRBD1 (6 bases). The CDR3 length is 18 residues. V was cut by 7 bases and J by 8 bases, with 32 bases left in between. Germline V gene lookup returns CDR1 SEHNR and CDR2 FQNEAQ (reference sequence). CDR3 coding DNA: TGTGCCAGCACCCGGCGGGAAGTACAGGGTTCAAGTCTTAGAGGCTACACCTTC. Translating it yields CASTRREVQGSSLRGYTF.

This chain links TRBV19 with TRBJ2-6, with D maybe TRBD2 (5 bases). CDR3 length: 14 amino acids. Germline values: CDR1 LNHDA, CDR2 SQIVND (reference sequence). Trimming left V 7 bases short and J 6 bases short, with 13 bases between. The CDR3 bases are TGTGCCAGTATAACCCGGGGTGAGGCCAACGTCCTGACTTTC. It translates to CASITRGEANVLTF.

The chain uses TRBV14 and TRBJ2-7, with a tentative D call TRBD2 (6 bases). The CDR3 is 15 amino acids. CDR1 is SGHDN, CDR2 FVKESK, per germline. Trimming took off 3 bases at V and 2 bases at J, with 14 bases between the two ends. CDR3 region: CASSHPSVTPYEQYF. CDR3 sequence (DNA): TGTGCCAGCAGCCATCCTAGCGTAACTCCCTACGAGCAGTACTTC.